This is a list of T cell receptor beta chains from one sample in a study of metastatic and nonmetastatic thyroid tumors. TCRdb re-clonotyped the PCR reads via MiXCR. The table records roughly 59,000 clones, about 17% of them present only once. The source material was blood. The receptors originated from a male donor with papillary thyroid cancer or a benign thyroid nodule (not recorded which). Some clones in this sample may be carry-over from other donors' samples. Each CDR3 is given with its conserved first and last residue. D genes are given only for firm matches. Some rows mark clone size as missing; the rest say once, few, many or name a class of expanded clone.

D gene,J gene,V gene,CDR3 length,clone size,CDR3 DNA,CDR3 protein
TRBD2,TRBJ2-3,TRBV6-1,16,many,TGTGCCAGCCTCCCTAGCGGGGGGTCGAGGGGAGATACGCAGTATTTT,CASLPSGGSRGDTQYF
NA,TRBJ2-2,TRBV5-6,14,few,TGTGCCAGCAGCTTGGTGGCAGTTCCCGGGGAGCTGTTTTTT,CASSLVAVPGELFF
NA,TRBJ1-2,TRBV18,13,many,TGTGCCAGCTCACCACAGGCAGAATATGGCTACACCTTC,CASSPQAEYGYTF
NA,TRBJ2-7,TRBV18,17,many,TGTGCCAGCTCACCACGTGGTACGGGAGACCTCTCCTACGAGCAGTACTTC,CASSPRGTGDLSYEQYF
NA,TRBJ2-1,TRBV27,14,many,TGTGCCAGCAGTTACGGGAGCTCCTACAATGAGCAGTTCTTC,CASSYGSSYNEQFF
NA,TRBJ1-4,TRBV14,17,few,TGTGCCAGCAGCCAAGAAGCGAGCAGACTATACTCTGAAAAACTGTTTTTT,CASSQEASRLYSEKLFF
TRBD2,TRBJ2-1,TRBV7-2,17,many,TGTGCCAGCAGCCGCACCGGCGGGAGGGCCGCCTACAATGAGCAGTTCTTC,CASSRTGGRAAYNEQFF
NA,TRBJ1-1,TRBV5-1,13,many,TGCGCCAGCAGCTTGGCCTTTTGGGAAGAAGCTTTCTTT,CASSLAFWEEAFF
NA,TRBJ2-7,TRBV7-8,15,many,TGTGCCAGCAGCTTAGAGCTCCTTCTGGGAAGGGAGCAGTACTTC,CASSLELLLGREQYF
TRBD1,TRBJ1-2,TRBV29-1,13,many,TGCAGCGCCCAGGGGGGGGAGGACTATGGCTACACCTTC,CSAQGGEDYGYTF
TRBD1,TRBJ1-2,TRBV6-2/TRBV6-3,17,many,TGTGCCAGCAGTGGCCGGGACAGGGGGCTGTCTAACTATGGCTACACCTTC,CASSGRDRGLSNYGYTF
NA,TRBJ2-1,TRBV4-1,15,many,TGCGCCAGCAGCCAAGAGGGGTTCAAAAGGGATGAGCAGTTCTTC,CASSQEGFKRDEQFF
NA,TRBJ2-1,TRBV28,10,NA,TGTGCCAGTTCCCTGAATGAGCATTTCTTC,CASSLNEHFF
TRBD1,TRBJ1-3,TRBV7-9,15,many,TGTGCCAGCAGCTTAGAGGGACAGGCTGGAAACACCATATATTTT,CASSLEGQAGNTIYF
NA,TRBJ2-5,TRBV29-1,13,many,TGCAGCGTTGATTTAAGTCAGCAAGAGACCCAGTACTTC,CSVDLSQQETQYF
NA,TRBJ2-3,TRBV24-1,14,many,TGTGCCACCAGTGACGCGGACGTTTCAGATACGCAGTATTTT,CATSDADVSDTQYF
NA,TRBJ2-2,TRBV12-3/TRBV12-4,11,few,TGTGCCAGCAGCAGCACCTGGGAGCTGTTTTTT,CASSSTWELFF
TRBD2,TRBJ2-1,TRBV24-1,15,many,TGTGCCACCAGGAGCGGGAGAGGGTTTAGCAATGAGCAGTTCTTC,CATRSGRGFSNEQFF
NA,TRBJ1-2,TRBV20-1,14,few,TGCAGTGCTAGGCTCTCTGGGCAGGGTGATGGCTACACCTTC,CSARLSGQGDGYTF
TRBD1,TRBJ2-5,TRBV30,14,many,TGTGCCTGGAGTCCGACAGGGGGCTGGGAGACCCAGTACTTC,CAWSPTGGWETQYF
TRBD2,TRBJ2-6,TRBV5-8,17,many,TGTGCCAGCAGCTTAGCGGGGGTCCACTCTGGGGCCAACGTCCTGACTTTC,CASSLAGVHSGANVLTF
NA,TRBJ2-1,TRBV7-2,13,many,TGTGCCAGCAGCCGGGACGTTGCTAATGAGCAGTTCTTC,CASSRDVANEQFF
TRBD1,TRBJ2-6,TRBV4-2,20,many,TGTGCCAGCAGCCCCACCCGGGGACAGGGGCCGTCGCTTTGGGCCAACGTCCTGACTTTC,CASSPTRGQGPSLWANVLTF